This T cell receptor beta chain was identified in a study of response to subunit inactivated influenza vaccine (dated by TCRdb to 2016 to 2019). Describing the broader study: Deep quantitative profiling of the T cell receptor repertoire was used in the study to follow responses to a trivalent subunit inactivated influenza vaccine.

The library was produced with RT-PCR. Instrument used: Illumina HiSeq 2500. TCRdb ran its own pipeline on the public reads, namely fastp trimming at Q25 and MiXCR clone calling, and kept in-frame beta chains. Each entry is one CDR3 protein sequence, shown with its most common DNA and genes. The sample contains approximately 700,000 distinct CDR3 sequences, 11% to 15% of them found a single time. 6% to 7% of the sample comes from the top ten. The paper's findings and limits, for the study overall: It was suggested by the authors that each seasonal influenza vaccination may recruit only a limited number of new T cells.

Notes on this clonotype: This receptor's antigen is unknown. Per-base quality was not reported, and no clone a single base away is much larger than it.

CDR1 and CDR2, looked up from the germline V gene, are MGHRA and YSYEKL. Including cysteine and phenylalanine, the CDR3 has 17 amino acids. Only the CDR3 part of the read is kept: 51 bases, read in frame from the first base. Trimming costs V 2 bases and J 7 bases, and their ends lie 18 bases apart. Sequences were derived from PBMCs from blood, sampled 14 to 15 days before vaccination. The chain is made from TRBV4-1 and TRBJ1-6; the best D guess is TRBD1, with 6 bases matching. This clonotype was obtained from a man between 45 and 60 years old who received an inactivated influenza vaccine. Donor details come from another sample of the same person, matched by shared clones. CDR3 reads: CASSQPRGLGSNSPLHF. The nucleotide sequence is TGCGCCAGCAGCCAACCCAGGGGTTTAGGCTCAAATTCACCCCTCCACTTT.